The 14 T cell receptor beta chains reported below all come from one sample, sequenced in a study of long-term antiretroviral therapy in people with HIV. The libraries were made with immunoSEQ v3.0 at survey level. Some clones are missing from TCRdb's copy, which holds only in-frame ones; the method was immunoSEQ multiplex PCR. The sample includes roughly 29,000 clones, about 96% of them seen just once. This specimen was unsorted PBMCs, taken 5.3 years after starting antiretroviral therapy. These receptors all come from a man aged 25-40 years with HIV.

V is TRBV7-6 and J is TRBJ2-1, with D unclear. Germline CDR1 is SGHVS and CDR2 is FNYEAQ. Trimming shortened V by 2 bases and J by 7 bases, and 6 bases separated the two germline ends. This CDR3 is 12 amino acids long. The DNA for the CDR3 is TGTGCCAGCAGCTTAAATAGGAATGAGCAGTTCTTC. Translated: CASSLNRNEQFF. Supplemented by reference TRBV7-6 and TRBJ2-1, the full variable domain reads GAGVSQSPRYKVTKRGQDVALRCDPISGHVSLYWYRQALGQGPEFLTYFNYEAQQDKSGLPNDRFSAERPEGSISTLTIQRTEQRDSAMYRCASSLNRNEQFFGPGTRLTVL.

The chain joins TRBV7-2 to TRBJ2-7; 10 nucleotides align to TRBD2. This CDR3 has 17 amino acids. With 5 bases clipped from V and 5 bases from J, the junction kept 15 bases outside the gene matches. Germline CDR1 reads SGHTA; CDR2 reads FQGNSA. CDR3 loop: CASSPRTSGPLVDEQYF. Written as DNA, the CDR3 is TGTGCCAGCAGCCCACGGACTAGCGGCCCCCTGGTCGACGAGCAGTACTTC. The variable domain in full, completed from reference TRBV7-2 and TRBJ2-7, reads GAGVSQSPSNKVTEKGKDVELRCDPISGHTALYWYRQSLGQGLEFLIYFQGNSAPDKSGLPSDRFSAERTGGSVSTLTIQRTQQEDSAVYLCASSPRTSGPLVDEQYFGPGTRLTVT.

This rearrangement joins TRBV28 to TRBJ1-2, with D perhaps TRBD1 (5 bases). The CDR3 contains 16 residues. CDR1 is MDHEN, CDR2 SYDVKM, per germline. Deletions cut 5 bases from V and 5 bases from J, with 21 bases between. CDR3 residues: CASSPLIQGPGYGYTF. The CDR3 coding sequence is TGTGCCAGCAGTCCCCTTATCCAGGGCCCTGGGTATGGCTACACCTTC.

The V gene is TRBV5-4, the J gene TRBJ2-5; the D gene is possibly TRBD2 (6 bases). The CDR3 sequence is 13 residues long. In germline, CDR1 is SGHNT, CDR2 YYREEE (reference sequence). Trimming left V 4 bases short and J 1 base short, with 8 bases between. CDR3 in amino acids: CASSPGLQETQYF. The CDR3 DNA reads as TGTGCCAGCAGCCCGGGACTCCAAGAGACCCAGTACTTC.

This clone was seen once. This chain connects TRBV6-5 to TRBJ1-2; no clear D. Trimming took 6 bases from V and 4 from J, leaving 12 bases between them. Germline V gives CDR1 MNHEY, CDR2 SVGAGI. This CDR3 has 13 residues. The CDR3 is CASRRVGGYGYTF. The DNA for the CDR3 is TGTGCCAGCAGGCGGGTCGGCGGCTATGGCTACACCTTC.

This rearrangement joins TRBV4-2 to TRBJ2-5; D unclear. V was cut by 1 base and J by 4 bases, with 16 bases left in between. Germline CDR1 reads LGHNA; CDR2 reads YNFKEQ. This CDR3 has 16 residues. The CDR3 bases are TGTGCCAGCAGCCAAGCGGGTCTTTACAGTGCAGAGACCCAGTACTTC. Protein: CASSQAGLYSAETQYF.

The CDR3 coding sequence is TGTGCCAGCAGCTCCACCGGGACAGGGTTCTACAATGAGCAGTTCTTC. Its protein product is CASSSTGTGFYNEQFF. This chain links TRBV7-3 with TRBJ2-1; 9 bases fit TRBD1. The germline gives CDR1 SGHTA, CDR2 FQGTGA. Trimming removed 4 bases from V and 3 bases from J; junction bases left unmatched: 7. This CDR3 comprises 16 residues.

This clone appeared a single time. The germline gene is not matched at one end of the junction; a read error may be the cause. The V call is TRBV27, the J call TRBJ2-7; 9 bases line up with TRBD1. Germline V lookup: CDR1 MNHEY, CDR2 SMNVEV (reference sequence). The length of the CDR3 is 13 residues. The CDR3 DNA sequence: TGTGCCAGCAGTCGAATTGATGGGACAGGGTCCCACTTC. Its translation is CASSRIDGTGSHF.

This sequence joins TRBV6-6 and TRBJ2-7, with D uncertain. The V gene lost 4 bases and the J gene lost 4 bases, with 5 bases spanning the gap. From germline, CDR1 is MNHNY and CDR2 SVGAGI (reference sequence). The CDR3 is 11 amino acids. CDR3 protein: CASSSYYEQYF. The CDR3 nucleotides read TGTGCCAGCAGTTCCTATTACGAGCAGTACTTC.

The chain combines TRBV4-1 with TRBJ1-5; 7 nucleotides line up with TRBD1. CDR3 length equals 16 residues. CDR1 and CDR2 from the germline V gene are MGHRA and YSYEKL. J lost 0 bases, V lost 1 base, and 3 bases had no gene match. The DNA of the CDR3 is TGCGCCAGCAGCCAAGCAGGGGGGAATAGCAATCAGCCCCAGCATTTT. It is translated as CASSQAGGNSNQPQHF.

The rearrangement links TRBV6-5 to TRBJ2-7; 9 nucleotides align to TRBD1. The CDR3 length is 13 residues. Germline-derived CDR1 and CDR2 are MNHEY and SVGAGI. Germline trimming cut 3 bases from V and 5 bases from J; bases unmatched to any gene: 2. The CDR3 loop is CASSYGQGNEQYF. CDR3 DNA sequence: TGTGCCAGCAGTTATGGACAGGGGAACGAGCAGTACTTC.

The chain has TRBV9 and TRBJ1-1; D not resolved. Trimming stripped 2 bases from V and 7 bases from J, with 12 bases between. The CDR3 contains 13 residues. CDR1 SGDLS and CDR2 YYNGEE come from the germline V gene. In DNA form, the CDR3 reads TGTGCCAGCAGCGTCGGAGGGTGGGGTGAAGCTTTCTTT. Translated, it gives CASSVGGWGEAFF.

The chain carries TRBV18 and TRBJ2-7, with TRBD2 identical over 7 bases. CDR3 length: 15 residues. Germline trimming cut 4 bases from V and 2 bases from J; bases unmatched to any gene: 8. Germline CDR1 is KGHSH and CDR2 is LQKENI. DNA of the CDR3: TGTGCCAGCTCACTTACGGGAGGAACCACCTACGAGCAGTACTTC. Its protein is CASSLTGGTTYEQYF.

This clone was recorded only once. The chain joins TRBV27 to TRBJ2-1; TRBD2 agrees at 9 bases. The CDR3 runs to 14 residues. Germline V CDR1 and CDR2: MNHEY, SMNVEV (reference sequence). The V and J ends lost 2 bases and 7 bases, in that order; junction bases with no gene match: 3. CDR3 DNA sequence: TGTGCCAGCAGTTTAAGGCGGGAGGGGAATGAGCAGTTCTTC. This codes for CASSLRREGNEQFF.